This TCR beta chain was captured in a study of regulatory T cells in long-lasting Graves disease. Germline values: CDR1 GTSNPN, CDR2 SVGIG (reference sequence). V trimming: 6 bases; J trimming: 6 bases; junction bases outside the gene matches: 5. The CDR3 extends over 13 amino acids. Assembly of TCR beta libraries relied on iRepertoire HTBI primers together with Arm-PCR of CDR3 regions. TCRdb called the multiplex PCR reads again in MiXCR, with one record for every CDR3 protein. The sample has more than 350,000 distinct CDR3 sequences; more than 12% are singletons. Notes on the study in general: Examination was confined to peripheral blood, excluding thyroid tissue.

This clonotype was counted ten times or more. Its target is not known. Indicated time point: newly diagnosed GD, antithyroid drugs for less than 3 months. RNA from PBMCs was the source of the TCR library. An endocrinology department in Xi'an, China, supplied the patients. The sample also formed part of further work on T cells in Graves' hyperthyroidism and ophthalmopathy. That work states: Ophthalmopathy was predicted by the model a median of roughly 6 months ahead of onset.

This TCR was sampled from a woman aged 25 to 39 with Graves disease. V and J are TRBV30 and TRBJ2-2, with 9 nucleotides matching TRBD2. The sequencing used peripheral blood mononuclear cells (PBMCs), collected at new diagnosis, from a patient treated with antithyroid drugs. CDR3 protein: CACTLAGSGELFF. The CDR3 bases are TGTGCCTGCACCCTAGCGGGGTCCGGGGAGCTGTTTTTT.